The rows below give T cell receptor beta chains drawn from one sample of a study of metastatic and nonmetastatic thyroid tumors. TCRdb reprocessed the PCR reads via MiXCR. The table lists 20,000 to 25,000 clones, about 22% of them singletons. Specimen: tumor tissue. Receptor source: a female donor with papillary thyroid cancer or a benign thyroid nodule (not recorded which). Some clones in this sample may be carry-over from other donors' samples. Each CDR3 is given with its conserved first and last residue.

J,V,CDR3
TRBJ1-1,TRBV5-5,CASSLGQGISGTEAFF
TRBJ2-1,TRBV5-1,CASSLGGRAFYNEQFF
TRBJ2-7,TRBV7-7,CASSSGTGAEQYF
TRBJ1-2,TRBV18,CASSGTGYGYTF
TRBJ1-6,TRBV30,CAWRQPGQGLTPLHF
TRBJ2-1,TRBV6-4,CASRPGLGFSDNEQFF
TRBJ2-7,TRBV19,CASSMTGVSYEQYF
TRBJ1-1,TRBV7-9,CASRPTLAGEAFF
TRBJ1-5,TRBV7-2,CASTGSPRTARNQPQHF
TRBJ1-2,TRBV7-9,CASSLDNYGYTF
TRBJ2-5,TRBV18,CASSPSTGAIGAQYF
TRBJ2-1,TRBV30,CAWAQYNEQFF
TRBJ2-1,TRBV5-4,CASSLNTGRYNEQFF
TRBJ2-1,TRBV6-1,CASSRDSYNEQFF
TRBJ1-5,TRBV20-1,CSARRTDRNQPQHF
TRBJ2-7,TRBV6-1,CASSESKYEQYF
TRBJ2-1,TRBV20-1,CSAAGGTAYNEQFF
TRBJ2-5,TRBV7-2,CASSLRPGTSGQETQYF
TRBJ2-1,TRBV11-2,CASSLEGGTSGTYNEQFF
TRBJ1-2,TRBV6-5,CASSYDGVNGYTF
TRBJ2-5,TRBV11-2,CASSIDWETQYF
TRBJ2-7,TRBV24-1,CATSGDTYEQYF
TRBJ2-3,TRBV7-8,CASSPHGTDTQYF
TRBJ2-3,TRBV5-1,CASSLAGTIGTDTQYF
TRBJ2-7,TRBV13,CASSPRDYSGEQYF
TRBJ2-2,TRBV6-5,CASSSTSGDTGELFF
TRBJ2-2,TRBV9,CASSRRGTANTGELFF
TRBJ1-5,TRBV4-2,CASSQERGGNQPQHF
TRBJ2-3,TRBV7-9,CASDPDTQYF
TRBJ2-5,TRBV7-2,CASSPSRGLETQYF
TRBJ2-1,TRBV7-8,CASSLGTRGLSYNEQFF
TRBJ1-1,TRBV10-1,CASSDPGQPNTEAFF
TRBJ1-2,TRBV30,CAWSSDVYGYTF